The T cell receptor beta chain under discussion was sequenced for a study of blood T cell repertoires in COVID-19 (dated by TCRdb to 2020 to 2021). About the study as a whole: The collaborator samples originated in the United States, Italy and Spain and spanned the acute and convalescent phases of COVID-19. The prospective study material was composed of cDNA or gDNA derived from T cells, B-cell-depleted T cells, or PBMCs. A de-identified subject ID, COVID-19 status, age in years and sex were almost always included in the sample metadata. Where available, HLA class I and class II types were obtained from metadata supplied by the sample provider rather than from assay-based typing. The samples were drawn from the first 160 participants of the ongoing ImmuneRACE study and from over a thousand subjects provided by 6 global collaborators. Deeply sampled blood TCRbeta repertoires from subjects exposed to, actively infected with, or recovered from COVID-19 were included in the dataset. The repertoires were released in a freely available public database intended as a resource for research on the immune response to SARS-CoV-2.

The germline V gene encodes CDR1 MNHNY and CDR2 SVGAGI (reference sequence). CDR3 length: 12 amino acids, cysteine to phenylalanine. Left in the record is the CDR3 DNA by itself, 36 bases read in frame from the first base. V loses 9 bases of germline sequence and J loses 7 bases, and the interval between the two ends is 15 bases. A few counts support this clone. The antigen this receptor binds is unknown. No qualities accompany the bases; no much larger clone lies one base away. Each collaborating institution followed its own protocols to collect whole blood in K2EDTA tubes. Collaborator samples were shipped for TCRbeta analysis as frozen whole blood, isolated PBMCs, or DNA extracted from either sample type. General study outcomes and caveats: The amount of clinical and demographic metadata varied by source and participant and was provided uncurated.

TCRbeta CDR3 regions were amplified from genomic DNA by means of the immunoSEQ Assay, a bias-controlled multiplex PCR. As for the original processing: Within the assay, amplification of reference gene primers was used to estimate how many nucleated cells each sample contained. To quantify the absolute abundance of each unique TCRbeta CDR3 rearrangement, sequence reads were collapsed and filtered. For each sample, productive Simpson clonality was calculated by taking the square root of Simpson's diversity index across productive rearrangements. TCRdb re-hosts the immuneACCESS table, in-frame sequences only. Its copies lack some clones; in the studies checked, an unresolved V gene accounts for under half of them, and the cause for the rest is not known. The D gene and trimming were derived from the DNA, and the V and J assignments and clone size from that table. For this sample there are about 250,000 clones; around 88% appear just once. Of the sample, around 1.4% falls within the top ten clones.

The sequence came from a man older than 75 with acute or convalescent COVID-19. The specimen was peripheral blood. Recombination connected TRBV6-6 to TRBJ1-2, with TRBD1 perhaps the D gene, on 5 matching bases. The nucleotide sequence is given as TGTGCCAGTAGACCACTTCAGGGTGGCTACACCTTC. This is translated as CASRPLQGGYTF.